These T cell receptor beta chains were read from a single sample in a study of OX40 agonist ivuxolimab in advanced cancers. Assay: immunoSEQ multiplex PCR; the TCRdb copy retains only in-frame clones and omits some. The sample has approximately 60,000 clones; 82% are singletons. The sequenced sample was CD4+ or CD8+ T cells sorted from blood, obtained in a trial of the OX40 agonist ivuxolimab. These receptors were collected from an adult with an advanced solid tumor such as melanoma, head and neck, liver or kidney cancer. Each CDR3 is given with its conserved first and last residue. The D gene is left open where the match is weak. Clone size appears in some rows only: once, few, many, or a class for an expanded clone.

D: -
V: TRBV11-3
size: -
J: TRBJ1-2
CDR3: CASALGEGYGYTF
DNA: TGTGCCAGCGCACTAGGAGAGGGCTATGGCTACACCTTC

D: -
V: TRBV27
size: -
J: TRBJ2-5
CDR3: CASSPNLRDILHQETQYF
DNA: TGTGCCAGCAGTCCCAACCTAAGGGACATTCTACACCAAGAGACCCAGTACTTC

D: TRBD2
V: TRBV5-6
size: -
J: TRBJ2-5
CDR3: CASSQAGEETQYF
DNA: TGTGCCAGCAGTCAAGCGGGGGAGGAGACCCAGTACTTC

D: -
V: TRBV19
size: -
J: TRBJ2-5
CDR3: CASSTPAGGMQTQYF
DNA: TGTGCCAGTAGTACCCCGGCAGGGGGGATGCAGACCCAGTACTTC

D: -
V: TRBV7-3
size: -
J: TRBJ1-1
CDR3: CASSMDLNTEAFF
DNA: TGTGCCAGCAGCATGGACTTGAACACTGAAGCTTTCTTT

D: -
V: TRBV5-1
size: -
J: TRBJ2-5
CDR3: CASSVSQGPQETQYF
DNA: TGCGCCAGCAGCGTATCACAGGGTCCACAAGAGACCCAGTACTTC

D: -
V: TRBV5-4
size: once
J: TRBJ1-1
CDR3: CASSQPTEGNTEAFF
DNA: TGTGCCAGCAGCCAACCAACAGAGGGGAACACTGAAGCTTTCTTT

D: -
V: TRBV18
size: -
J: TRBJ1-5
CDR3: CASSPGTTSNQPQHF
DNA: TGTGCCAGCTCACCAGGGACAACCAGCAATCAGCCCCAGCATTTT

D: -
V: TRBV30
size: -
J: TRBJ2-7
CDR3: CAWNGEVRSSEQYF
DNA: TGTGCCTGGAACGGCGAGGTCCGGTCCTCCGAGCAGTACTTC

D: -
V: TRBV19
size: -
J: TRBJ1-3
CDR3: CASSIDHGLLNSGNTIYF
DNA: TGTGCCAGTAGTATAGATCACGGCTTACTCAACTCTGGAAACACCATATATTTT

D: -
V: TRBV27
size: -
J: TRBJ1-1
CDR3: CASSFWENTEAFF
DNA: TGTGCCAGCAGTTTCTGGGAGAACACTGAAGCTTTCTTT

D: -
V: TRBV2
size: once
J: TRBJ2-7
CDR3: CASSATYPLSYEQYF
DNA: TGTGCCAGCAGTGCGACTTATCCCCTCTCCTACGAGCAGTACTTC

D: -
V: TRBV7-9
size: -
J: TRBJ1-6
CDR3: CASSLQGSMNSPLHF
DNA: TGTGCCAGCAGCTTACAGGGGTCGATGAATTCACCCCTCCACTTT

D: -
V: TRBV28
size: -
J: TRBJ1-4
CDR3: CASSLADRKNEKLFF
DNA: TGTGCCAGCAGTTTGGCGGACAGAAAGAATGAAAAACTGTTTTTT

D: -
V: TRBV29-1
size: -
J: TRBJ1-5
CDR3: CSVRDFDQPQHF
DNA: TGCAGCGTTAGGGACTTCGATCAGCCCCAGCATTTT

D: TRBD1
V: TRBV10-3
size: -
J: TRBJ2-1
CDR3: CAISGGQDFINEQFF
DNA: TGTGCCATCAGTGGGGGACAGGATTTTATTAATGAGCAGTTCTTC

D: -
V: TRBV2
size: -
J: TRBJ1-4
CDR3: CASSFQTLNEKLFF
DNA: TGTGCCAGCAGTTTTCAGACCCTTAATGAAAAACTGTTTTTT

D: TRBD1
V: TRBV19
size: -
J: TRBJ2-5
CDR3: CASSTLHMGQGARETQYF
DNA: TGTGCCAGTAGCACCTTGCATATGGGACAGGGAGCGCGAGAGACCCAGTACTTC

D: -
V: TRBV6-5
size: -
J: TRBJ1-2
CDR3: CASSYQGTIGSGYTF
DNA: TGTGCCAGCAGTTACCAGGGTACCATCGGGTCTGGCTACACCTTC

D: -
V: TRBV6-1
size: -
J: TRBJ2-1
CDR3: CASSKQGRDNEQFF
DNA: TGTGCCAGCAGCAAACAGGGTCGGGACAATGAGCAGTTCTTC

D: TRBD1
V: TRBV6-6
size: -
J: TRBJ2-1
CDR3: CASSSTNRGREGEQFF
DNA: TGTGCCAGCAGTTCCACTAACAGGGGGCGCGAGGGTGAGCAGTTCTTC

D: TRBD1
V: TRBV19
size: once
J: TRBJ1-1
CDR3: CASGQGGKNTEAFF
DNA: TGTGCCAGTGGACAGGGAGGGAAGAACACTGAAGCTTTCTTT

D: TRBD2
V: TRBV5-4
size: -
J: TRBJ2-5
CDR3: CASSSGTSTFLETQYF
DNA: TGTGCCAGCAGCTCCGGGACTAGCACTTTTTTGGAGACCCAGTACTTC

D: TRBD2
V: TRBV9
size: -
J: TRBJ2-1
CDR3: CASSAHGTAASGRYENEQFF
DNA: TGTGCCAGCAGCGCCCACGGGACAGCGGCTAGCGGGAGGTACGAGAATGAGCAGTTCTTC

D: TRBD1
V: TRBV6-1
size: once
J: TRBJ2-7
CDR3: CASSAGQGEGEQYF
DNA: TGTGCCAGCAGTGCCGGACAGGGAGAGGGCGAGCAGTACTTC